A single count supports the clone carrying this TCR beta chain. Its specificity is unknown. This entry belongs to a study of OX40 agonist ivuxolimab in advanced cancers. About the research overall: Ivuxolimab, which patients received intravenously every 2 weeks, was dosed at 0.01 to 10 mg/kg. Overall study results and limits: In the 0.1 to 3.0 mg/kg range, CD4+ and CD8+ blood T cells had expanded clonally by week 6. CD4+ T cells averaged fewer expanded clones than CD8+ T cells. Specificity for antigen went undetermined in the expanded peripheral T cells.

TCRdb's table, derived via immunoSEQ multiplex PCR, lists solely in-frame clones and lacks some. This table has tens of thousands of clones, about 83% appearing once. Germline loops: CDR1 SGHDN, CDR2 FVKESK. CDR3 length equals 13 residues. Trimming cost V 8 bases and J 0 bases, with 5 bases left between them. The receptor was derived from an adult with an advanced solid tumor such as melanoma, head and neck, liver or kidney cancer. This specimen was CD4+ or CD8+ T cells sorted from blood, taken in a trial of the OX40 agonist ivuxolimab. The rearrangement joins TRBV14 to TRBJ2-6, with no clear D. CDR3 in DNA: TGTGCCAGCCGAAACTCTGGGGCCAACGTCCTGACTTTC. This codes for CASRNSGANVLTF.